Each of the 31 T cell receptor beta chains below was sequenced from the same sample in a study of beta chain features in type 1 diabetes. Study-level findings and limits: Among patients with Type 1 diabetes, TCRB CDR3s were moderately but significantly shorter in every one of the four CD4+ subsets.

Their cognate antigens are unknown. Of the isolated RNA, all was reverse transcribed, and so the sequenced material was expressed TCRB transcripts. Here immunoSEQ multiplex PCR was the method, and the copy in TCRdb shows in-frame clones only, minus some. The table records about 150,000 clones, approximately 7.9% of them present only once. The sequenced sample was central memory CD4+ T cells from blood. The receptors were gathered from a man aged 18 to 35 with type 1 diabetes.

The chain couples TRBV5-1 to TRBJ2-1, with D tentatively TRBD2 (6 bases). The germline V and J ends were trimmed by 2 bases and 2 bases, with 8 bases remaining between them. Germline CDR1 is SGHRS and CDR2 is YFSETQ. The CDR3 loop spans 14 amino acids. CDR3 sequence reads: CASSFSGAYNEQFF. The CDR3 DNA sequence: TGCGCCAGCAGCTTCTCGGGGGCCTACAATGAGCAGTTCTTC.

This clone has a handful of counts. This chain joins TRBV7-9 and TRBJ2-2; tentative D call: TRBD1 (5 bases). Looked up from germline, CDR1 is SEHNR and CDR2 is FQNEAQ (reference sequence). V was cut by 3 bases and J by 7 bases, with 9 bases left in between. The CDR3 totals 13 residues. CDR3 in amino acids: CASSLVQGGELFF. CDR3 sequence (DNA): TGTGCCAGCAGCTTGGTCCAGGGCGGGGAGCTGTTTTTT.

A few counts support this clone. The rearrangement links TRBV27 to TRBJ2-1; 10 positions match TRBD1. This CDR3 comprises 15 residues. Germline assignment: CDR1 MNHEY and CDR2 SMNVEV (reference sequence). The trim removed 5 bases at V and 9 bases at J, leaving 10 bases unmatched. The CDR3 DNA reads TGTGCCAGCAGTAAGCCGGGACAGGGGTTTATTGAGCAGTTCTTC. Its protein product is CASSKPGQGFIEQFF.

The gene calls are TRBV7-2 and TRBJ2-1, with a weak D call TRBD1 (6 bases). CDR3 length: 11 residues. From germline, CDR1 is SGHTA and CDR2 FQGNSA. Deletions cut 5 bases from V and 10 bases from J, with 9 bases between. Here the CDR3 reads CASSPGQEQFF. DNA of the CDR3: TGTGCCAGCAGCCCTGGACAGGAGCAGTTCTTC.

This sequence joins TRBV4-2 and TRBJ2-1; TRBD2 is a possible D gene (5 bases). The CDR3 consists of 13 residues. Germline-derived CDR1 and CDR2 are LGHNA and YNFKEQ. The germline V and J ends were trimmed by 3 bases and 10 bases, with 13 bases remaining between them. CDR3: CASSHPSTGEQFF. The CDR3 DNA reads as TGTGCCAGCAGCCACCCTTCTACGGGAGAGCAGTTCTTC.

This clone came up a few times. The chain employs TRBV18 and TRBJ1-5; 8 nucleotides line up with TRBD1. Germline CDR1 and CDR2: KGHSH and LQKENI. The CDR3 is 13 amino acids. Unmatched junction bases numbered 2, after V lost 3 bases and J lost 7 bases. In DNA, the CDR3 is TGTGCCAGCTCACCCGGACAGGGACAGCCCCAGCATTTT. Amino acids: CASSPGQGQPQHF. Variable domain in full (rest from reference TRBV18 and TRBJ1-5): NAGVMQNPRHLVRRRGQEARLRCSPMKGHSHVYWYRQLPEEGLKFMVYLQKENIIDESGMPKERFSAEFPKEGPSILRIQQVVRGDSAAYFCASSPGQGQPQHFGDGTRLSIL.

The chain recombines TRBV13 with TRBJ2-7, with a possible D match to TRBD1 (6 bases). The CDR3 is made up of 12 amino acids. Germline V gene data show CDR1 as PRHDT and CDR2 as FYEKMQ (reference sequence). V lost 5 bases and J 12 bases, leaving 17 bases between the germline ends. The CDR3 bases are TGTGCCAGCAGCGTAGAGAACAGGGACCCGTACTTC. Protein sequence: CASSVENRDPYF. The full variable domain, in which reference TRBV13 and TRBJ2-7 provide the parts outside the CDR3, is AAGVIQSPRHLIKEKRETATLKCYPIPRHDTVYWYQQGPGQDPQFLISFYEKMQSDKGSIPDRFSAQQFSDYHSELNMSSLELGDSALYFCASSVENRDPYFGPGTRLTVT.

This clone has just one count. V is TRBV5-1 and J is TRBJ2-1, with 10 bases that match TRBD2. The CDR3 loop spans 16 amino acids. Germline V gives CDR1 SGHRS, CDR2 YFSETQ. After removal of 0 bases from V and 9 bases from J, the junction contained 9 bases not matched to a gene. The CDR3 region is CASSLASGTSVLEQFF. In nucleotides, the CDR3 is TGCGCCAGCAGCTTGGCCTCAGGGACTAGCGTACTTGAGCAGTTCTTC.

This clone was counted a few times. V and J are TRBV18 and TRBJ2-2; D perhaps matches TRBD1 (5 bases). Looked up from germline, CDR1 is KGHSH and CDR2 is LQKENI. The length of the CDR3 is 13 residues. V lost 1 base, J lost 7 bases, and 7 bases lay in between. CDR3 nucleotides: TGTGCCAGCTCACCACGGGGCGTCGGGGAGCTGTTTTTT. Encoded protein: CASSPRGVGELFF. Filled out from reference TRBV18 and TRBJ2-2, the complete variable domain reads NAGVMQNPRHLVRRRGQEARLRCSPMKGHSHVYWYRQLPEEGLKFMVYLQKENIIDESGMPKERFSAEFPKEGPSILRIQQVVRGDSAAYFCASSPRGVGELFFGEGSRLTVL.

This clone was found a few times. The chain employs TRBV4-1 and TRBJ1-4; TRBD1 aligns across 10 bases. V trimming: 4 bases; J trimming: 6 bases; junction bases outside the gene matches: 8. The CDR3 loop spans 16 amino acids. Germline CDR1 reads MGHRA; CDR2 reads YSYEKL. The CDR3 protein is CASSLQTGGGDEKLFF. CDR3 DNA sequence: TGCGCCAGCAGCCTCCAGACAGGGGGCGGGGATGAAAAACTGTTTTTT.

The sample holds a few counts of this clone. This sequence joins TRBV2 and TRBJ2-3; 8 nucleotides align to TRBD2. J lost 4 bases, V lost 8 bases, and 5 bases had no gene match. CDR3 length equals 13 residues. Germline assignment: CDR1 SNHLY and CDR2 FYNNEI. This CDR3 reads CASLSGGSDTQYF. Here the CDR3 DNA reads TGTGCCAGCCTATCGGGGGGGTCAGATACGCAGTATTTT.

This chain connects TRBV9 to TRBJ2-5; 12 bases match TRBD2. Germline lookup yields CDR1 SGDLS and CDR2 YYNGEE. The CDR3 extends over 16 amino acids. V was pared by 4 bases and J by 7 bases, with 11 bases of the junction left unmatched. Written as DNA, the CDR3 is TGTGCCAGCAGCCCCCGGACTAGCGGGGTGGTGAGGACCCAGTACTTC. This translates into CASSPRTSGVVRTQYF.

The V gene is TRBV28, the J gene TRBJ2-1; 8 nucleotides match TRBD2. Germline V CDR1 and CDR2: MDHEN, SYDVKM. CDR3 length equals 13 residues. V lost 7 bases and J lost 8; bases outside the gene matches: 7. CDR3 protein: CASIGLAEDEQFF. The DNA for the CDR3 is TGTGCCAGCATTGGACTAGCAGAGGATGAGCAGTTCTTC.

In its sample, this clone was seen many times. The chain links TRBV6-6 to TRBJ2-3; 9 bases align to TRBD2. Germline assignment: CDR1 MNHNY and CDR2 SVGAGI (reference sequence). V shed 2 bases and J 0 bases; nucleotides not matched to a gene: 3. The CDR3 has 16 amino acids. CDR3 coding DNA: TGTGCCAGCAGTTACGGGCTAGCGGGAAGCACAGATACGCAGTATTTT. Translation: CASSYGLAGSTDTQYF.

This chain connects TRBV5-4 to TRBJ2-5; D is unresolved. CDR1 is SGHNT and CDR2 is YYREEE in the germline V gene (reference sequence). This CDR3 comprises 13 residues. With 4 bases removed from V and 3 bases from J, the gap between germline ends came to 10 bases. The CDR3 loop is CASSKVLEETQYF. Here the CDR3 DNA reads TGTGCCAGCAGCAAGGTCCTAGAAGAGACCCAGTACTTC.

The chain combines TRBV5-6 with TRBJ1-5; D gene ambiguous. V lost 0 bases and J lost 3, with 7 bases in between. Looked up from germline, CDR1 is SGHDT and CDR2 is YYEEEE. This CDR3 region has 14 residues. This CDR3 reads CASSLAQDNQPQHF. Here the CDR3 DNA reads TGTGCCAGCAGCTTGGCCCAGGACAATCAGCCCCAGCATTTT.

CDR3 in amino acids: CASRVSGNTEAFF. The CDR3 coding sequence is TGTGCCAGCAGAGTCTCAGGGAACACTGAAGCTTTCTTT. The chain couples TRBV2 to TRBJ1-1; D not resolved. This CDR3 is 13 amino acids long. CDR1 and CDR2 from the germline V gene are SNHLY and FYNNEI. V lost 6 bases and J 1 base, leaving 9 bases between the germline ends.

This clone was seen more than once but under ten times. The genes are TRBV29-1 and TRBJ1-1; D remains ambiguous. Germline assignment: CDR1 SQVTM and CDR2 ANQGSEA. Trimming stripped 6 bases from V and 2 bases from J, with 13 bases between. There are 13 residues in the CDR3. CDR3 sequence reads: CSVSTEGNTEAFF. The CDR3 DNA reads TGCAGCGTGTCCACCGAGGGAAACACTGAAGCTTTCTTT.

This clone was seen a few times. CDR3 coding DNA: TGTGCCAGCGCCCTAGCGGGAAGGGGAGATACGCAGTATTTT. It encodes CASALAGRGDTQYF. The chain is built from TRBV6-5 and TRBJ2-3; 9 nucleotides line up with TRBD2. V lost 8 bases and J lost 5; bases outside the gene matches: 8. Germline V gene data show CDR1 as MNHEY and CDR2 as SVGAGI. The CDR3 is made up of 14 amino acids.

This chain uses TRBV29-1 with TRBJ2-3; 7 positions match TRBD2. CDR3 length equals 18 residues. The germline CDR1 and CDR2 sequences are SQVTM and ANQGSEA. The junction had 22 bases not matched to a gene; V was cut back by 6 bases and J by 4 bases. The CDR3 DNA sequence: TGCAGCGTCCCGTCGGATAGCGGGTTCTGGGACGGGGCAGATACGCAGTATTTT. Translating gives CSVPSDSGFWDGADTQYF.

This clone has more than one count but fewer than ten. Other DNA sequences in this specimen translate into the identical CDR3. V gene TRBV19 combines with J gene TRBJ2-1, with 11 bases aligning to TRBD2. V lost 5 bases and J lost 4; bases outside the gene matches: 4. Germline V gene data show CDR1 as LNHDA and CDR2 as SQIVND (reference sequence). The length of the CDR3 is 15 residues. The CDR3, as DNA: TGTGCCAGTAGTGAAACTAGCGGGAGTTACAATGAGCAGTTCTTC. Protein sequence: CASSETSGSYNEQFF.

This clone was found a few times. The genes are TRBV7-2 and TRBJ1-1, with TRBD1 matching over 7 bases. Germline V gene sequence: CDR1 SGHTA, CDR2 FQGNSA. J lost 4 bases, V lost 7 bases, and 6 bases had no gene match. The CDR3 is made up of 13 amino acids. The CDR3 DNA sequence: TGTGCCAGCAACCGACAGGGCAGCACTGAAGCTTTCTTT. Translating gives CASNRQGSTEAFF.

The rearrangement uses TRBV5-1 and TRBJ1-4, with 7 bases lining up with TRBD1. Germline values: CDR1 SGHRS, CDR2 YFSETQ. Unmatched junction bases numbered 2, after V lost 3 bases and J lost 0 bases. The CDR3 consists of 15 residues. CDR3 protein: CASSSTGATNEKLFF. The CDR3 nucleotides are TGCGCCAGCAGCTCCACAGGGGCAACTAATGAAAAACTGTTTTTT.

This clone showed up many times. This chain joins TRBV5-1 and TRBJ2-2; perhaps TRBD2 as D (5 bases). This CDR3 spans 16 amino acids. Germline assignment: CDR1 SGHRS and CDR2 YFSETQ. V shed 4 bases and J shed 4 bases, with 17 bases lying between them. The CDR3 DNA reads as TGCGCCAGCAGCATATCGCCACGTGCGGGCACCGGGGAGCTGTTTTTT. It is translated as CASSISPRAGTGELFF.

Only a few counts were recorded for this clone. The chain links TRBV5-4 to TRBJ2-3, with 8 bases that match TRBD2. The CDR3 has 15 residues. The J segment lost 1 base and the V segment lost 3 bases, leaving 4 bases of the junction unmatched. CDR1 is SGHNT, CDR2 YYREEE, per germline (reference sequence). The CDR3 loop is CASSWTSPGTDTQYF. As DNA, the CDR3 is TGTGCCAGCAGCTGGACTAGCCCCGGCACAGATACGCAGTATTTT.

This clone was seen a handful of times. This sequence joins TRBV5-6 and TRBJ2-1, with D tentatively TRBD1 (5 bases). Germline CDR1 SGHDT, CDR2 YYEEEE. CDR3 length: 15 residues. Trimming pared 1 base from V and 5 bases from J, leaving 13 bases between. CDR3 protein: CASSLSDSRNNEQFF. The CDR3 bases are TGTGCCAGCAGCTTGTCAGACAGTAGAAACAATGAGCAGTTCTTC.

The rearrangement uses TRBV7-9 and TRBJ1-2, with D perhaps matching TRBD1 (5 bases). Germline CDR1 reads SEHNR; CDR2 reads FQNEAQ (reference sequence). Between the trimmed V and J ends, which lost 4 bases and 4 bases, there was a span of 7 bases. The CDR3 is 12 residues long. The chain's CDR3 is CASSWGGYGYTF. The CDR3 DNA is TGTGCCAGCAGCTGGGGGGGCTATGGCTACACCTTC. Full variable domain (remainder filled in from reference TRBV7-9 and TRBJ1-2): DTGVSQNPRHKITKRGQNVTFRCDPISEHNRLYWYRQTLGQGPEFLTYFQNEAQLEKSRLLSDRFSAERPKGSFSTLEIQRTEQGDSAMYLCASSWGGYGYTFGSGTRLTVV.

This clone was found a few times. The chain carries TRBV20-1 and TRBJ2-5, with TRBD2 matching over 7 bases. CDR1 is DFQATT, CDR2 SNEGSKA, per germline (reference sequence). This CDR3 is built from 11 residues. The CDR3 is CSGLEGETQYF. The CDR3 DNA reads TGCAGCGGACTAGAGGGCGAGACCCAGTACTTC.

The V gene is TRBV5-1, the J gene TRBJ1-1; 9 nucleotides match TRBD1. The germline CDR1 and CDR2 sequences are SGHRS and YFSETQ. V shed 2 bases and J 3 bases; nucleotides not matched to a gene: 5. This CDR3 spans 15 amino acids. CDR3 nucleotides: TGCGCCAGCAGCTTACAGGGGGCAGCCGACACTGAAGCTTTCTTT. The encoded protein is CASSLQGAADTEAFF.

The sample holds many counts of this clone. The genes are TRBV27 and TRBJ1-5; 8 bases match TRBD1. After removal of 5 bases from V and 6 bases from J, the junction contained 6 bases not matched to a gene. CDR1 and CDR2 from the germline V gene are MNHEY and SMNVEV (reference sequence). The CDR3 runs to 14 residues. The CDR3 DNA reads as TGTGCCAGCAGTGTCGGACAGGGCAGTCAGCCCCAGCATTTT. Translated, it gives CASSVGQGSQPQHF.

V is TRBV18 and J is TRBJ2-3; a possible D gene is TRBD1 (5 bases). Germline CDR1 KGHSH, CDR2 LQKENI. The V end was cut by 6 bases, the J end by 4 bases, with 11 bases between. There are 13 residues in the CDR3. In DNA, the CDR3 is TGTGCCAGCTCCGTTTCAGGGCCAGATACGCAGTATTTT. Amino acids: CASSVSGPDTQYF.